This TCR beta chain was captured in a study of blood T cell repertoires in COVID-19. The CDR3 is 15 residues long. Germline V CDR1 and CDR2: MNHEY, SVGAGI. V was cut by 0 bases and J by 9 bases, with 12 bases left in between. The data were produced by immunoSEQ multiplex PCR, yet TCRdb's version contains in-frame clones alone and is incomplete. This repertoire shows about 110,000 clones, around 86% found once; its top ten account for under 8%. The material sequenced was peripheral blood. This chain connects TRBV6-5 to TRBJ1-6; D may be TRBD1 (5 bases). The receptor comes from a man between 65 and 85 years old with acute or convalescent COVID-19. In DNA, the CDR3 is TGTGCCAGCAGTTACTCGATAACAGGAATTTCACCCCTCCACTTT. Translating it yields CASSYSITGISPLHF.